Shown below are 4 T cell receptor beta chains from a single sample sequenced in a study of identical twins. Each CDR3 protein is one row after TCRdb ran MiXCR on the 5' RACE reads. Of around 470,000 distinct CDR3 sequences detected, over 12% appear once; the ten largest clones hold roughly 0.56%. These data are also associated with another study on yellow fever vaccine responses in identical twins.

The specimen was CD4+ T cells sorted from blood. The receptors stem from a woman between 18 and 30 years old in good health.

V usage is TRBV6-5 and J usage is TRBJ2-3; TRBD2 matches 9 bases. Germline V gene data show CDR1 as MNHEY and CDR2 as SVGAGI. This CDR3 region has 16 residues. Trimming took 2 bases from V and 1 from J; bases not matched to a gene: 4. The CDR3 loop reads CASSYAGGPGTDTQYF. The DNA for the CDR3 is TGTGCCAGCAGTTACGCGGGAGGGCCTGGCACAGATACGCAGTATTTT.

This clonotype was recorded many times. The chain couples TRBV12-3 or TRBV12-4 to TRBJ2-3; 9 bases map to TRBD2. J lost 4 bases, V lost 3 bases, and 5 bases had no gene match. The CDR3 spans 15 residues. In DNA, the CDR3 is TGTGCCAGCAGTTTGGGGGGACTAGCCGCAGATACGCAGTATTTT. Translated: CASSLGGLAADTQYF.

This chain links TRBV4-3 with TRBJ2-5, with 9 bases identical to TRBD2. The CDR3 runs 15 residues. Trimming removed 0 bases from V and 5 bases from J; junction bases left unmatched: 4. The germline V gene encodes CDR1 LGHNA and CDR2 YSLEER. The CDR3, as DNA: TGCGCCAGCAGCCAAGATCTAGCGGGAACCGAGACCCAGTACTTC. Translated: CASSQDLAGTETQYF.

This clonotype was found a few times. The junction does not match germline at one end; this may be a read error. The chain links TRBV9 to TRBJ1-6; D is perhaps TRBD1 (5 bases). From germline, CDR1 is SGDLS and CDR2 YYNGEE. The CDR3 extends over 15 amino acids. CDR3 nucleotides: TGTGCCAGCAGCGTAGATGACGGGGGATATTCATCCCTCCACTTT. This codes for CASSVDDGGYSSLHF.